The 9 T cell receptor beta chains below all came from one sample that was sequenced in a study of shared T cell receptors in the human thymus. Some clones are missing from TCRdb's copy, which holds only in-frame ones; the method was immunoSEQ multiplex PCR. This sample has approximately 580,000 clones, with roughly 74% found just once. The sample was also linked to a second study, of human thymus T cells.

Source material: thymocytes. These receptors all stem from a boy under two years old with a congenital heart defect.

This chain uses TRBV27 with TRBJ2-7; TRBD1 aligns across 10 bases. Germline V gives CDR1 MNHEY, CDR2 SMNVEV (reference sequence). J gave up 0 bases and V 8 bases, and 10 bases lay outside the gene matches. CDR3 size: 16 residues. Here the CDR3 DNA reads TGTGCCAGCTCCCGACAGGGGGCCGACAGCTCCTACGAGCAGTACTTC. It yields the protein CASSRQGADSSYEQYF.

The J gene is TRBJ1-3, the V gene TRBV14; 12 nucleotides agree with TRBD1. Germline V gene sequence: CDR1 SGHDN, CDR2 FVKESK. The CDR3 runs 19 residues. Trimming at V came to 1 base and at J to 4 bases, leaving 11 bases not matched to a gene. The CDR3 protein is CASSQVGTGQGALGNTIYF. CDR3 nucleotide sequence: TGTGCCAGCAGCCAAGTGGGGACGGGACAGGGGGCTCTCGGAAACACCATATATTTT. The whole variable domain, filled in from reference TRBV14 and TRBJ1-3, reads EAGVTQFPSHSVIEKGQTVTLRCDPISGHDNLYWYRRVMGKEIKFLLHFVKESKQDESGMPNNRFLAERTGGTYSTLKVQPAELEDSGVYFCASSQVGTGQGALGNTIYFGEGSWLTVV.

DNA for the CDR3: TGTGCCAGCAGTTCGTTACCGGGACAGGGTTTGGAAAAACTGTTTTTT. Translation gives CASSSLPGQGLEKLFF. The rearrangement uses TRBV6-5 and TRBJ1-4, with 9 bases identical to TRBD1. Looked up from germline, CDR1 is MNHEY and CDR2 is SVGAGI. The V and J ends lost 4 bases and 8 bases, in that order; junction bases with no gene match: 11. The CDR3 has 16 residues.

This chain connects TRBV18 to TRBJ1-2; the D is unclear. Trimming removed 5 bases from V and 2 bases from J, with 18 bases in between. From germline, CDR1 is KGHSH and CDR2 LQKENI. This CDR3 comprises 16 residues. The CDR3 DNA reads TGTGCCAGCTCATTCGGGTTGGGAGAACCAAACTATGGCTACACCTTC. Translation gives CASSFGLGEPNYGYTF.

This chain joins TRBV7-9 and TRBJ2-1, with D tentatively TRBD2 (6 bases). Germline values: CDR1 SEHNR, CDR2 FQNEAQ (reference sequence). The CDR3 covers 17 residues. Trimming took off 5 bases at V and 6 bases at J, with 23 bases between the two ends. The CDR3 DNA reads TGTGCCAGCAGCCCCGGGGCCCGGGGGAGACTGATCAATGAGCAGTTCTTC. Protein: CASSPGARGRLINEQFF.

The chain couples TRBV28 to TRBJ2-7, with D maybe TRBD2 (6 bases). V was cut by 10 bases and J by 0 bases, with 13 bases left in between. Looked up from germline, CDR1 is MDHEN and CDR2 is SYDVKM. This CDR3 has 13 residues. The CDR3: CATRGGSSYEQYF. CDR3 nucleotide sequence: TGTGCCACCCGGGGAGGCTCCTCCTACGAGCAGTACTTC.

The CDR3, as DNA: TGTGCCAGCAGTTTCTTAAGACAGGTCCTCGCGAACACTGAAGCTTTCTTT. This sequence encodes CASSFLRQVLANTEAFF. The chain has TRBV27 and TRBJ1-1; weak D call: TRBD1 (6 bases). CDR1 and CDR2 from the germline V gene are MNHEY and SMNVEV (reference sequence). Trimming stripped 3 bases from V and 1 base from J, with 18 bases between. The CDR3 runs to 17 residues.

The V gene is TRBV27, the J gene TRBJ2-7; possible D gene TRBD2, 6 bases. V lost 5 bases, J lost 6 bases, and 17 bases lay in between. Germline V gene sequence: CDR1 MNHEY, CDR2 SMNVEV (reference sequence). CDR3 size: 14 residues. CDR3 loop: CASSPSGGHGEQYF. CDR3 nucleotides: TGTGCCAGCAGTCCCTCCGGAGGGCACGGCGAGCAGTACTTC.

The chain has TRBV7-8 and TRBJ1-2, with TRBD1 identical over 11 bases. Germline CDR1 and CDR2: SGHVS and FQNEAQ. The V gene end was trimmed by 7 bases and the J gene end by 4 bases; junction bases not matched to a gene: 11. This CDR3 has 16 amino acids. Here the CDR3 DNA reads TGTGCCAGCACCTCTAAGGTGGACAGGGGGCTCTATGGCTACACCTTC. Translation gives CASTSKVDRGLYGYTF. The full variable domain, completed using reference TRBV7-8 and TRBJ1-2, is GAGVSQSPRYKVAKRGQDVALRCDPISGHVSLFWYQQALGQGPEFLTYFQNEAQLDKSGLPSDRFFAERPEGSVSTLKIQRTQQEDSAVYLCASTSKVDRGLYGYTFGSGTRLTVV.